The subject of this entry is one TCR beta chain. The antigen is unknown. PCR was performed using 60 Vbeta and 13 Jbeta primers. Sequenced by immunoSEQ multiplex PCR; TCRdb stores in-frame clones only, minus some. The table records 95,000 to 110,000 clones, around 80% of them present only once. These data come from a study of cytomegalovirus exposure and HLA in healthy donors. General study points: Specificity for CMV antigens was confirmed in vitro for a few of the CMV-associated chains.

Germline CDR1 reads MDHEN; CDR2 reads SYDVKM. CDR3 length: 17 amino acids. Trimming took 3 bases from V and 7 from J; bases not matched to a gene: 13. The sample taken for sequencing was PBMCs. This chain joins TRBV28 and TRBJ2-7; 12 nucleotides agree with TRBD2. This clonotype was obtained from a middle-aged woman in good health and CMV-seronegative. The CDR3 coding sequence is TGTGCCAGCAGTTTCTGGGAGACTAGCGGGAGTGGATGGGAGCAGTACTTC. Translating gives CASSFWETSGSGWEQYF.